Following are 11 T cell receptor beta chains from one sample sequenced in a study of T cells in Graves' hyperthyroidism and ophthalmopathy. From RNA transcripts, TCR beta CDR3 regions were amplified. The primer set for the first-round RT-PCR of the TCR CDR3 was HTBI. Via MiXCR, TCRdb re-called the multiplex PCR reads, giving one row per CDR3 protein. The repertoire holds about 600,000 distinct CDR3 sequences, with more than 12% as singletons. Source material: blood. The receptors were gathered from a woman between 45 and 65 years old with Graves' ophthalmopathy.

This chain connects TRBV19 to TRBJ2-3, with D perhaps TRBD1 (6 bases). CDR1 is LNHDA, CDR2 SQIVND, per germline (reference sequence). There are 14 residues in the CDR3. V lost 3 bases and J lost 4, with 11 bases in between. CDR3 DNA: TGTGCCAGTAGTATTAACAGGGAATCAGATACGCAGTATTTT. Amino acid sequence: CASSINRESDTQYF.

This clonotype has only a few counts. The gene calls are TRBV4-3 and TRBJ2-4, with TRBD2 matching over 8 bases. Germline V gives CDR1 LGHNA, CDR2 YSLEER. The junction had 3 bases not matched to a gene; V was cut back by 0 bases and J by 5 bases. The CDR3 totals 15 residues. The DNA of the CDR3 is TGCGCCAGCAGCCAAGAGGGACTAGTAGAAAACATTCAGTACTTC. Residues: CASSQEGLVENIQYF.

This clonotype was found many times. CDR3 coding DNA: TGCAGTGCTAGAGATCGAGCGGAGGGCCCCAAGGGGCAGTTCTTC. This translates into CSARDRAEGPKGQFF. J is TRBJ2-1 and V is TRBV20-1; a weak D match, TRBD2 (6 bases). This CDR3 comprises 15 residues. Germline V CDR1 and CDR2: DFQATT, SNEGSKA (reference sequence). V was trimmed by 0 bases and J by 12 bases, leaving 21 bases between them.

This clonotype was seen ten or more times. The rearrangement joins TRBV6-1 to TRBJ2-2, with TRBD2 matching over 9 bases. CDR3 size: 14 residues. Germline V gene lookup returns CDR1 MNHNS and CDR2 SASEGT. V trimming: 5 bases; J trimming: 4 bases; junction bases outside the gene matches: 2. In nucleotides, the CDR3 is TGTGCCAGCAGTTTAGCGGGAGTCACCGGGGAGCTGTTTTTT. Amino acids: CASSLAGVTGELFF.

This clonotype turned up a few times. V usage is TRBV7-6 and J usage is TRBJ2-1; 11 bases line up with TRBD2. Germline V gene sequence: CDR1 SGHVS, CDR2 FNYEAQ. This CDR3 has 15 amino acids. The trim removed 2 bases at V and 9 bases at J, leaving 6 bases unmatched. CDR3 in DNA: TGTGCCAGCAGCTTATTACTAGCGGGAGACCGTGAGCAGTTCTTC. Amino acid sequence: CASSLLLAGDREQFF.

This clonotype was seen only a few times. The chain is built from TRBV7-9 and TRBJ1-6; perhaps TRBD1 as D (5 bases). Germline V lookup: CDR1 SEHNR, CDR2 FQNEAQ (reference sequence). The V end was cut by 1 base, the J end by 7 bases, with 8 bases between. The CDR3 is made up of 14 amino acids. CDR3 region: CASSLEGENSPLHF. The CDR3 bases are TGTGCCAGCAGCTTAGAAGGGGAAAATTCACCCCTCCACTTT.

V and J are TRBV24-1 and TRBJ1-2; D not certain. V gave up 7 bases and J gave up 4 bases, with 9 bases separating them. CDR3 length: 12 residues. Per germline, CDR1 KGHDR and CDR2 SFDVKD. CDR3 residues: CATSLTSYGYTF. The DNA of the CDR3 is TGTGCCACCAGCCTTACGTCCTATGGCTACACCTTC.

As to this clonotype: A much larger clone is a single base away; this may be a read error. The V gene is TRBV6-2 or TRBV6-3, the J gene TRBJ2-2; 8 bases agree with TRBD1. This CDR3 region has 14 residues. Germline lookup yields CDR1 MNHEY and CDR2 SVGEGT. The CDR3 DNA follows: TGTGCCAGCAGGGACAGGGCGGACACCGGGGGGCTGTTTTTT. This sequence encodes CASRDRADTGGLFF.

The gene calls are TRBV19 and TRBJ1-1; 7 bases are shared with TRBD1. Germline CDR1 LNHDA, CDR2 SQIVND (reference sequence). This CDR3 region has 16 residues. Losses at the gene ends were 3 bases for V and 5 bases for J; bases not matched to a gene: 12. In DNA form, the CDR3 reads TGTGCCAGTAGTATCATCCTAGGGGGCCCGAGAACTGAAGCTTTCTTT. Residues: CASSIILGGPRTEAFF.

Many counts were recorded for this clonotype. V usage is TRBV30 and J usage is TRBJ1-5; 8 bases agree with TRBD1. CDR1 is GTSNPN, CDR2 SVGIG, per germline (reference sequence). The V segment lost 7 bases and the J segment 5 bases; nucleotides outside the gene matches: 7. The CDR3 has 13 amino acids. CDR3 residues: CASAGGIDQPQHF. Here the CDR3 DNA reads TGTGCCTCGGCAGGGGGCATCGATCAGCCCCAGCATTTT.

This clonotype came up many times. The chain links TRBV20-1 to TRBJ2-7, with 10 bases identical to TRBD2. CDR1 and CDR2 from the germline V gene are DFQATT and SNEGSKA (reference sequence). The CDR3 runs 16 residues. As DNA, the CDR3 is TGCAGCACTAACCCCGGGACTAGCGCCGGGGCCTACGAGCAGTACTTC. Amino acid sequence: CSTNPGTSAGAYEQYF.